This is a list of T cell receptor beta chains from one sample in a study of T cell responses to AZD1222 COVID-19 vaccine. Sequenced by immunoSEQ multiplex PCR; TCRdb stores in-frame clones only, minus some. The sample consists of 250,000 to 300,000 clones, about 94% of them appearing once. Specimen: peripheral blood, collected 28 days after the second AZD1222 dose. The receptors here all came from an adult who received the AZD1222 COVID-19 vaccine. Each CDR3 is given with its conserved first and last residue. The D gene is left open where the match is weak. Expanded clones are given a class, and other clones once, few, many or no size at all.

size,J,V,D,CDR3,DNA
NA,TRBJ2-7,TRBV11-2,TRBD2,CASSPAGGPYEQYF,TGTGCCAGCAGCCCAGCGGGGGGCCCGTACGAGCAGTACTTC
few,TRBJ2-1,TRBV5-1,NA,CASSFTLSSYNEQFF,TGCGCCAGCAGCTTCACCCTGAGCTCCTACAATGAGCAGTTCTTC
NA,TRBJ2-2,TRBV27,TRBD2,CASSPLAGAGELFF,TGTGCCAGCAGTCCTCTAGCGGGAGCCGGGGAGCTGTTTTTT
NA,TRBJ2-5,TRBV5-5,NA,CASSLGGLGETQYF,TGTGCCAGCAGCTTGGGGGGACTGGGGGAGACCCAGTACTTC
NA,TRBJ2-1,TRBV5-1,TRBD1,CASSPTGGFRGHNEQFF,TGCGCCAGCAGCCCCACAGGGGGCTTTAGGGGACACAATGAGCAGTTCTTC
NA,TRBJ2-1,TRBV30,NA,CAWRGGREQFF,TGTGCCTGGAGGGGGGGTCGGGAGCAGTTCTTC
once,TRBJ1-5,TRBV27,TRBD1,CASRRGQGVYQPQHF,TGTGCCAGCAGGCGGGGACAGGGGGTTTATCAGCCCCAGCATTTT
NA,TRBJ2-7,TRBV15,NA,CATSRDRVTYEQYF,TGTGCCACCAGCAGAGACAGGGTAACCTACGAGCAGTACTTC
NA,TRBJ2-6,TRBV5-4,TRBD2,CASSLVAGPTSGANVLTF,TGTGCCAGCAGCTTGGTAGCGGGACCAACTAGTGGGGCCAACGTCCTGACTTTC
NA,TRBJ1-5,TRBV19,NA,CASSATVNQPQHF,TGTGCCAGTAGTGCGACAGTCAATCAGCCCCAGCATTTT
NA,TRBJ2-2,TRBV25-1,NA,CASSPPSGTGELFF,TGTGCCAGCAGTCCGCCTAGTGGCACCGGGGAGCTGTTTTTT
NA,TRBJ1-5,TRBV12-3/TRBV12-4,NA,CASSWGGNQPQHF,TGTGCCAGCTCCTGGGGGGGGAATCAGCCCCAGCATTTT
NA,TRBJ2-5,TRBV24-1,NA,CATSDGQPRETQYF,TGTGCCACCAGTGATGGACAGCCTAGAGAGACCCAGTACTTC
NA,TRBJ2-2,TRBV10-3,TRBD1,CAISIGTGVTGELFF,TGTGCCATCAGTATCGGGACAGGGGTTACCGGGGAGCTGTTTTTT
NA,TRBJ1-2,TRBV7-2,NA,CASTPGGYGYTF,TGTGCCAGCACCCCTGGTGGCTATGGCTACACCTTC
NA,TRBJ1-5,TRBV5-1,TRBD1,CASSPGTGDNQPQHF,TGCGCCAGCAGCCCCGGGACAGGGGACAATCAGCCCCAGCATTTT
NA,TRBJ1-4,TRBV3-1/TRBV3-2,NA,CASSHRTVSNEKLFF,TGTGCCAGCAGCCACCGTACGGTTTCTAATGAAAAACTGTTTTTT
NA,TRBJ1-2,TRBV2,NA,CASIGGNGYTF,TGTGCCAGCATAGGGGGGAATGGCTACACCTTC
NA,TRBJ2-6,TRBV6-5,NA,CASSRGANVLTF,TGTGCCAGCAGTAGAGGGGCCAACGTCCTGACTTTC
NA,TRBJ1-4,TRBV5-6,NA,CASSLGPSGTNEKLFF,TGTGCCAGCAGCTTGGGTCCTTCGGGGACTAATGAAAAACTGTTTTTT
NA,TRBJ2-1,TRBV7-3,NA,CASSLNRVQNEQFF,TGTGCCAGCAGCTTAAACCGAGTACAGAATGAGCAGTTCTTC
NA,TRBJ1-1,TRBV19,TRBD1,CASRQGARNTEAFF,TGTGCCAGTAGGCAGGGGGCGCGGAACACTGAAGCTTTCTTT
NA,TRBJ2-3,TRBV2,TRBD2,CASRPLAGVSDTQYF,TGTGCCAGCCGACCTCTAGCGGGGGTGTCAGATACGCAGTATTTT
NA,TRBJ1-1,TRBV20-1,NA,CSGTGYEDFF,TGCAGTGGTACAGGGTACGAGGATTTCTTT
NA,TRBJ2-7,TRBV7-2,TRBD2,CASSPLSGSYEQYF,TGTGCCAGCAGCCCCCTTAGCGGGAGTTACGAGCAGTACTTC
NA,TRBJ2-3,TRBV5-1,TRBD2,CASSLAPTSGMDTQYF,TGCGCCAGCAGCTTGGCCCCGACTAGCGGGATGGATACGCAGTATTTT
once,TRBJ1-5,TRBV23-1,NA,CASSHWDGQPQHF,TGCGCCAGCAGTCATTGGGATGGTCAGCCCCAGCATTTT